The 5 T cell receptor beta chains in this list originate from one sample, sequenced in a study of T-cell reconstitution after alpha-beta-depleted transplantation in children. Researchers prepared the TCRbeta library using unique molecular identifiers, the study reports. TCRdb re-called the PCR reads through MiXCR, storing one row per CDR3 protein. The table records almost 250,000 distinct CDR3 sequences, about 25% of them present only once. Sequenced here: PBMCs, sampled before TCRalphabeta/CD19-depleted stem cell transplant. These receptors originate from a girl aged 2-15 years with Fanconi anemia, due to receive a stem cell transplant.

This sequence joins TRBV5-1 and TRBJ1-5, with 7 bases lining up with TRBD1. CDR3 length: 15 amino acids. Germline CDR1 SGHRS, CDR2 YFSETQ. Losses at the gene ends were 5 bases for V and 2 bases for J; bases not matched to a gene: 7. The CDR3 nucleotides are TGCGCCAGCAGGGAGACAGGGACTGGCAATCAGCCCCAGCATTTT. Translating it yields CASRETGTGNQPQHF.

The chain has TRBV6-2 or TRBV6-3 and TRBJ2-1; TRBD1 agrees at 8 bases. Germline V gives CDR1 MNHEY, CDR2 SVGEGT. This CDR3 comprises 14 residues. The trim removed 6 bases at V and 7 bases at J, leaving 8 bases unmatched. CDR3 in amino acids: CASRDGQGVNEQFF. The CDR3 coding sequence is TGTGCCAGCAGGGACGGACAGGGAGTAAATGAGCAGTTCTTC.

This clonotype has a handful of counts. The chain combines TRBV20-1 with TRBJ2-2; D might be TRBD1 (6 bases). The CDR3 runs to 15 residues. From germline, CDR1 is DFQATT and CDR2 SNEGSKA (reference sequence). V shed 3 bases and J shed 4 bases, with 15 bases lying between them. The CDR3 loop is CSARKDSLSTGELFF. Written as DNA, the CDR3 is TGCAGTGCTAGGAAGGACAGCCTTAGCACCGGGGAGCTGTTTTTT.

V usage is TRBV29-1 and J usage is TRBJ2-7, with TRBD2 identical over 7 bases. J gave up 1 base and V 0 bases, and 6 bases lay outside the gene matches. Germline V gives CDR1 SQVTM, CDR2 ANQGSEA. The CDR3 is made up of 15 amino acids. The CDR3 is CSVEDPASGSYEQYF. CDR3 nucleotides: TGCAGCGTTGAAGATCCCGCTAGCGGATCCTACGAGCAGTACTTC.

This clonotype was seen repeatedly, ten times or more. The V and J genes are TRBV10-3 and TRBJ2-1; the D is unclear. The CDR3 spans 15 residues. Germline values: CDR1 ENHRY, CDR2 SYGVKD. V was shortened by 5 bases and J by 0 bases, with 11 bases between the two germline ends. The CDR3 protein is CAISKGGDSYNEQFF. The CDR3 bases are TGTGCCATCAGTAAAGGCGGTGACTCCTACAATGAGCAGTTCTTC.